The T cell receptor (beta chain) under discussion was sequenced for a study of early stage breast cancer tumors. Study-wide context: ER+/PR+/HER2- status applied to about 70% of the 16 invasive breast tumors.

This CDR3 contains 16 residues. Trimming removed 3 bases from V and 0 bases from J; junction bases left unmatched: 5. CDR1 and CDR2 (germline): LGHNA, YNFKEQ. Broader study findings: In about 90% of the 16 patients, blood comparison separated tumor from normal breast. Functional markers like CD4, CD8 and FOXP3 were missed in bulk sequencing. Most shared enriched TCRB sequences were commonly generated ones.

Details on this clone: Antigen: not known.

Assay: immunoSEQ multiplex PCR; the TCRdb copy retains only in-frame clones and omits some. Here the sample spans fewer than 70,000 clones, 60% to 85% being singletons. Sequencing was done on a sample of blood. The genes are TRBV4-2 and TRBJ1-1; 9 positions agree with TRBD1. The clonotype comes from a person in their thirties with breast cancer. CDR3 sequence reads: CASSQGQGPMNTEAFF. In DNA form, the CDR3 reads TGTGCCAGCAGCCAGGGACAGGGTCCTATGAACACTGAAGCTTTCTTT.